The source of this T cell receptor (beta chain) is a study of blood T cell repertoires in COVID-19. The method was immunoSEQ multiplex PCR; TCRdb's version includes in-frame clones alone and lacks a portion of them. In the table there are around 270,000 clones, around 89% of which are singletons. Germline CDR1 reads SGHRS; CDR2 reads YFSETQ. The CDR3 totals 18 residues. With 5 bases clipped from V and 2 bases from J, the junction kept 8 bases outside the gene matches. This clone has only one observation. This TCR derives from a man younger than 40 with acute or convalescent COVID-19. This chain uses TRBV5-1 with TRBJ2-3; 16 nucleotides agree with TRBD2. Source material: peripheral blood. CDR3 amino acids: CASSFPGLAGGFTDTQYF. In nucleotides, the CDR3 is TGCGCCAGCAGTTTCCCGGGACTAGCGGGAGGGTTCACAGATACGCAGTATTTT.